This TCR beta chain was found in a study of T cell clones after liver transplantation. The CDR3 covers 11 residues. Germline values: CDR1 GTSNPN, CDR2 SVGIG (reference sequence). V lost 1 base, J lost 5 bases, and 3 bases lay in between. Generated by immunoSEQ multiplex PCR, the TCRdb table keeps only in-frame clones and is missing some. The table shows tens of thousands of clones, with less than 90% occurring only once. Sequences were derived from CD4+ T cells from blood, sampled at the 22-month timepoint. The chain recombines TRBV30 with TRBJ2-1, with no clear D. The TCR was taken from a human patient who received a liver transplant. Part of the T cell pool may stem from the graft donor. The CDR3 here is CAWSGNNEQFF. CDR3 DNA: TGTGCCTGGAGTGGAAACAATGAGCAGTTCTTC. The whole variable domain, remainder taken from reference TRBV30 and TRBJ2-1, is SQTIHQWPATLVQPVGSPLSLECTVEGTSNPNLYWYRQAAGRGLQLLFYSVGIGQISSEVPQNLSASRPQDRQFILSSKKLLLSDSGFYLCAWSGNNEQFFGPGTRLTVL.